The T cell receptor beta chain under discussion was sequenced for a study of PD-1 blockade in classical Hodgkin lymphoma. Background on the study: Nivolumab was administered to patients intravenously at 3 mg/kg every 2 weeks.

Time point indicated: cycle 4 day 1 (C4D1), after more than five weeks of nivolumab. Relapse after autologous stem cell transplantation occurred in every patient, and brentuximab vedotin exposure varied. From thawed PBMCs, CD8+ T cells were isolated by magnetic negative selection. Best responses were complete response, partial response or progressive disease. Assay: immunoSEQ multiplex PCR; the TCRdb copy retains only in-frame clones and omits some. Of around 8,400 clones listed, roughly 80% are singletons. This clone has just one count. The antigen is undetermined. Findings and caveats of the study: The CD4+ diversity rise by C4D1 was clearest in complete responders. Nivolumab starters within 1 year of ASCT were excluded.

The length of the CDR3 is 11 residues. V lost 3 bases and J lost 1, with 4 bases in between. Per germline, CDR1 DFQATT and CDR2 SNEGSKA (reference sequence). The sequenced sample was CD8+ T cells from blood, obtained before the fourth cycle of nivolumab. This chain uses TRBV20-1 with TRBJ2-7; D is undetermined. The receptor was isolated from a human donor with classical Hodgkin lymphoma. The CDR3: CSASGSYEQYF. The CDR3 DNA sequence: TGCAGTGCTAGTGGGTCCTACGAGCAGTACTTC.